In this sample, the clone carrying this T cell receptor (beta chain) turned up many times. The CDR3 sequence is 14 residues long. The germline gives CDR1 SGHRS, CDR2 YFSETQ. The trim removed 4 bases at V and 9 bases at J, leaving 4 bases unmatched. This specimen comes from a study of T-cell reconstitution after alpha-beta-depleted transplantation in children. The TCRbeta library was prepared with unique molecular identifiers. TCRdb processed the PCR reads anew with MiXCR; each CDR3 protein has one entry. The table lists about 360,000 distinct CDR3 sequences, about an eighth of them singletons. The gene calls are TRBV5-1 and TRBJ1-6, with 10 nucleotides matching TRBD1. The sequencing here drew on PBMCs, taken from the stem cell graft. The TCR sequence derives from a human donor who donated a stem cell graft to a child with Fanconi anemia. This chain's CDR3 is CASSQGQGSSPLHF. CDR3 nucleotide sequence: TGCGCCAGCAGCCAGGGACAGGGGAGTTCACCCCTCCACTTT.